Here is one T cell receptor beta chain with its context. CDR3 size: 14 residues. Germline V gene lookup returns CDR1 SEHNR and CDR2 FQNEAQ (reference sequence). V was trimmed by 4 bases and J by 7 bases, leaving 16 bases between them. The table came from immunoSEQ multiplex PCR; TCRdb's copy has only in-frame clones and leaves some out. Of about 260,000 clones listed, around 84% are singletons. This record belongs to a study of blood T cell repertoires in COVID-19. Self-reported history from a screening survey and questionnaire set each donor's cohort. The receptor's source is a man aged 30-40 years with acute COVID-19. Sequencing input: PBMCs or T cells enriched from blood (not recorded which). The chain recombines TRBV7-9 with TRBJ2-5; possibly TRBD1 for D (5 bases). DNA of the CDR3: TGTGCCAGCAGCTCAGACAGTTTGATAGGGACCCAGTACTTC. It encodes CASSSDSLIGTQYF.